This TCR beta chain emerged from a study of blood T cell repertoires in COVID-19 (dated by TCRdb to the early 2020s). Background on the whole study: Collaborator samples came from the United States, Italy and Spain and covered acute and convalescent phases of COVID-19. The prospective study material was composed of cDNA or gDNA derived from T cells, B-cell-depleted T cells, or PBMCs. The dataset comprised deeply sampled blood TCRbeta repertoires from subjects exposed to, actively infected with, or recovered from COVID-19. The repertoires were made available in a free public database intended to serve as a resource for research on the immune response to SARS-CoV-2. The samples were drawn from two sources: the first 160 participants of the ongoing ImmuneRACE study, and about 1,300 subjects contributed by 6 global collaborators. Nearly every sample came with metadata listing a de-identified subject ID, COVID-19 status, age in years and sex. HLA class I and class II types, where available, came from metadata supplied by the sample provider rather than from assay-based typing. Study-wide findings and limitations: The quantity of clinical and demographic metadata differed by source and by participant and was supplied without curation.

TCRbeta CDR3 regions were amplified from genomic DNA by means of the immunoSEQ Assay, a bias-controlled multiplex PCR. In the authors' own workflow: The number of nucleated cells in each sample was estimated from the amplification of reference gene primers within the assay. To quantify the absolute abundance of each unique TCRbeta CDR3 rearrangement, sequence reads were collapsed and filtered. Productive Simpson clonality was computed per sample as the square root of Simpson's diversity index over productive rearrangements. This is the immuneACCESS table as TCRdb keeps it, with only in-frame sequences that have V and J called. A part of the clones is gone; compared with another copy, unresolved V genes explain less than half, and the rest is unexplained. The V and J calls and the clone size are those of that table, but D and trimming were determined from the DNA. The sample data list about 240,000 clones, and approximately 86% of these were observed just once. The ten biggest clones cover around 6.9% of the sample.

Trimming takes 7 bases from V and 1 base from J, and the germline ends sit 11 bases apart. Looking up the germline V gene (reference sequence) yields CDR1 LNHDA and CDR2 SQIVND. Its CDR3 holds 14 amino acids, cysteine through phenylalanine. CDR3 DNA is the only sequence kept; it has 42 bases, read in frame from the first base. As for this clone: This receptor's antigen is unknown. No per-base quality is available; no much larger clone lies one base away.

Samples from volunteer blood donors who had recovered from COVID-19 were contributed by a second Seattle source. Collaborating institutions collected whole blood in K2EDTA tubes following their own protocols. Collaborator samples were shipped for TCRbeta analysis as frozen whole blood, isolated PBMCs, or DNA extracted from either sample type. The source material was peripheral blood. The TCR sequence derives from a man aged 55-75 years who had recovered from COVID-19. The chain was built from TRBV19 and TRBJ2-1, with no D gene named confidently. At the DNA level, the sequence is TGTGCCAGTAACCCCGGCAGGTCCTACAATGAGCAGTTCTTC. Its protein reads: CASNPGRSYNEQFF. Beyond the CDR3, the reference TRBV19 and TRBJ2-1 genes provide the residues; the full variable domain reads: DGGITQSPKYLFRKEGQNVTLSCEQNLNHDAMYWYRQDPGQGLRLIYYSQIVNDFQKGDIAEGYSVSREKKESFPLTVTSAQKNPTAFYLCASNPGRSYNEQFFGPGTRLTVL.